This T cell receptor (beta chain) was captured by sequencing in a study of cytomegalovirus exposure and HLA in healthy donors (dated by TCRdb to the late 2010s). At the level of the whole study: A later analysis indicated that the 95 to 150 validation repertoires were generated on the platform also employed for the 720 or so repertoires of the first cohort. The study was designed to test whether signatures of past pathogen exposure could be identified by cataloging public T cell receptors. Besides the first cohort of under 700 subjects, a separate validation cohort made up of over 95 different subjects was used. To predict cytomegalovirus infection status, the study combined high-throughput TCR immunosequencing, statistical association of individual TCRs with disease status, and machine learning. Findings and caveats that apply to the study as a whole: The classifier was reported to diagnose cytomegalovirus status with high specificity and sensitivity in both the original cohort and the validation cohort. A later analysis lacked HLA typing for the validation cohort, so it scored co-occurrence in that cohort across all 110 or so repertoires. Of the cluster scores, about 94% were above 0 in a later analysis, which found that TCRs clustered in the first cohort also tended to co-occur in the 120 validation repertoires. The authors suggested that the approach could potentially be generalized to other disease states and immunological phenotypes. In vitro tests confirmed that three of the cytomegalovirus-associated TCR beta chains recognize cytomegalovirus antigens. A total of 150 to 200 TCR beta chains were listed by the study as associated with cytomegalovirus. Across donors, most TCR sequences were observed very rarely, whereas some public TCRs were present in many individuals.

Receptor amplification or capture employed the immunoSEQ multiplex PCR assay. For the original study's pipeline: A statistical classification framework was built for diagnosing cytomegalovirus status from the catalog of TCR beta chain sequences. Sourced from immuneACCESS, this table was stored by TCRdb with only in-frame sequences that have V and J called. A share of the clones is absent; for the studies checked, an unresolved V gene accounts for under half, and the remainder has no known explanation. The V and J calls and clone size were taken over from that table, and D and trimming were inferred from the DNA. The sample includes about 63,000 clones, with roughly 90% observed a single time. The top ten hold roughly 1.2% of the sample. The donors belonged to the validation cohort of roughly 120 subjects, which was separate from the roughly 670-subject first cohort. CDR3 length: 16 amino acids, cysteine to phenylalanine. Kept here is only the CDR3 DNA, which spans 48 bases and is read in frame from base 1.

For this clone: There is no known antigen for this receptor. Base qualities are not provided; no much larger clone lies one nucleotide away.

The rearranged segments are TRBV21-1 and TRBJ2-7; the table assigns TRBD2, which was not confirmed against the DNA. TRBV21-1 is noted as a pseudogene. Sequencing used PBMCs. This clonotype originated in a woman under 30 in good health and CMV-seronegative. The CDR3 here reads CASNGTNLAGSYEQYF. At the DNA level, the sequence is TGTGCCAGCAACGGCACGAACCTAGCGGGATCCTACGAGCAGTACTTC.